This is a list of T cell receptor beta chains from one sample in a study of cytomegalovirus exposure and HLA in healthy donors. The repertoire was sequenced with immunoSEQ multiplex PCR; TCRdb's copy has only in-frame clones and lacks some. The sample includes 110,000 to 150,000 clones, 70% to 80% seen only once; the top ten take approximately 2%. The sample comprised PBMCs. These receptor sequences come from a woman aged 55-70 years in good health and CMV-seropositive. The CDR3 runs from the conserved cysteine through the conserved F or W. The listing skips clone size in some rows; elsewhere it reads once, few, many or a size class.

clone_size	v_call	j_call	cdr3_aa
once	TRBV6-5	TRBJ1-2	CASSSYYSGGDYGYTF
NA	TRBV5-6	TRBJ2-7	CASSIAGTGGAYF
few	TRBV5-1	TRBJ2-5	CASNSGSRETQYF
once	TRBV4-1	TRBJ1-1	CASSLSVGGGSNTEAFF
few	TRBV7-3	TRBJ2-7	CASSLDPLANEQYF
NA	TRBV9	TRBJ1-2	CASSLGQGGGYGYTF
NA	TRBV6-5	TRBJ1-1	CASSYSGGWLDAFF
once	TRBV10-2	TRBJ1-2	CASSDGGRGANYGYTF
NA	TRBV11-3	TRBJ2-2	CASSLKQGSSGELFF
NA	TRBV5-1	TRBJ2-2	CASSGTGANTGELFF
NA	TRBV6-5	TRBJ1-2	CASSYGSGGTYGYTF
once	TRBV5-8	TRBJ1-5	CASSLAGLLDQPQHF
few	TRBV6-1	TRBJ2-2	CASSDQGALAELFF
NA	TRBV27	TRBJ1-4	CASNNRGFTNEKLFF
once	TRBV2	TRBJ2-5	CASSTQAGETQYF
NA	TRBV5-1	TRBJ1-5	CASSLGGGNNQPQHF
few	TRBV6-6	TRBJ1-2	CASRQVDYGYTF
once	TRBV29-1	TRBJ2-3	CSVEREASTDTQYF
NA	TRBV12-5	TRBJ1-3	CASEGQQRNTIYF
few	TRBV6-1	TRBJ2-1	CASSAGLAGGEQFF
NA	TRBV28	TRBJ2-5	CASSRRQGQETQYF
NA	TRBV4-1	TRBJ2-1	CASSQAPPGLAGFSYNEQFF
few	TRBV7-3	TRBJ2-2	CASSLRTSGTGELFF
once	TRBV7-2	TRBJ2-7	CASSFLAGEYEQYF
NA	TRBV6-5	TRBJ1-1	CASTPNWNTEAFF
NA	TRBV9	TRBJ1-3	CASSVAVLSSGNTIYF
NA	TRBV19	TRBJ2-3	CASSRRETDTQYF
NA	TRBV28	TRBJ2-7	CASSKSGTSGRAHEQYF
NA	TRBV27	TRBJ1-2	CASSSGQGTYGYTF
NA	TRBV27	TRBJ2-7	CASSLSGTGSYEQYF
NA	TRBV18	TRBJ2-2	CASSPQQNTGELFF
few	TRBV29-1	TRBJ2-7	CSAKDSGYRYEQYF
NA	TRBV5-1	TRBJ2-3	CASSLGDRGGTDTQYF
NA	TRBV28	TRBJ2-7	CASADWQTYEQYF
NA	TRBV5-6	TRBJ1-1	CASSRPAVRAEAFF
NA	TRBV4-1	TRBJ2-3	CASSLKTGHGTDTQYF
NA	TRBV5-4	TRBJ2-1	CASSLGLLAGGGNEQFF
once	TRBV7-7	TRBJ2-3	CASSMGQGRSTQYF
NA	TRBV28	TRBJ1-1	CASSPPDRGTEAFF
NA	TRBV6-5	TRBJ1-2	CASSYSLTWTGVGYTF
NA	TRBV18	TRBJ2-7	CASSPTRDRTYSYEQYF
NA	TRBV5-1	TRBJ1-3	CASSPQRSSGNTIYF
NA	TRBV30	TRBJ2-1	CAWKEDRPNEQFF
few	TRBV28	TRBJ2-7	CASQLNRAGSYEQYF
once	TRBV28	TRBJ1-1	CASSFQQGADATEAFF